This T cell receptor (beta chain) was retrieved from a study of T cell responses to AZD1222 COVID-19 vaccine. Study in general: Pooled in the analysis were second doses at about 4 or about 12 weeks. Overall study results and limits: Most donors were white British and more were female, and clonal diversity was possibly underestimated. Vaccine-related CD4 TCRs covered spike, predominating at 160-218 and 743-854. Targets within unmutated variant regions were reportedly found for nearly half of spike-specific TCRs.

Libraries were prepared by immunoSEQ multiplex PCR; TCRdb keeps only in-frame clonotypes and omits some of them. The data show more than 110,000 clones, with approximately 90% seen just once and around 3% held by the top ten. With V trimmed by 3 bases and J by 1 base, 6 bases remained unmatched. The germline V gene encodes CDR1 LNHDA and CDR2 SQIVND (reference sequence). The CDR3 loop spans 16 amino acids. For this clone: Its antigen is as yet unknown.

Here the sequenced sample was peripheral blood, taken on day 0 of AZD1222 vaccination. This TCR derives from an adult in good health. The chain has TRBV19 and TRBJ2-5; 9 bases line up with TRBD2. CDR3 protein: CASSILSSGGQETQYF. CDR3 in DNA: TGTGCCAGTAGTATCCTGAGTAGCGGGGGCCAAGAGACCCAGTACTTC.